These 22 T cell receptor beta chains share one sample of origin, sequenced in a study of identical twins (dated by TCRdb to the mid-2010s). To prepare the library, 5' RACE was applied. Sequencing was performed on an Illumina HiSeq 2000. TCRdb ran its own pipeline on the public reads, namely fastp trimming at Q25 and MiXCR clone calling, and kept in-frame beta chains. Merged by CDR3 protein, the rows form single entries marked with the most common genes and DNA. Counted in this sample were a few hundred thousand distinct CDR3 sequences; approximately 8.3% of them appeared once. The ten largest make up roughly 3.1% of the sample. These data also formed part of another study, on yellow fever vaccine responses in identical twins.

Material: CD8+ T cells sorted from blood. The receptors were gathered from a woman aged 18-29 years in good health.

The chain uses TRBV6-1 and TRBJ2-1; 12 bases agree with TRBD2. The germline gives CDR1 MNHNS, CDR2 SASEGT. CDR3 length: 16 amino acids. The V segment lost 4 bases and the J segment 5 bases; nucleotides outside the gene matches: 6. The CDR3, as DNA: TGTGCCAGCAGTGCTAGACTAGCGGGGGTAGACAATGAGCAGTTCTTC. It is translated as CASSARLAGVDNEQFF.

CDR3 sequence reads: CASSGLAAPPNNEQFF. DNA for the CDR3: TGTGCCAGCAGTGGTTTGGCAGCGCCCCCTAACAATGAGCAGTTCTTC. V gene TRBV6-1 combines with J gene TRBJ2-1, with D hard to call. Germline V gene sequence: CDR1 MNHNS, CDR2 SASEGT. Trimming took off 4 bases at V and 5 bases at J, with 18 bases between the two ends. The CDR3 covers 16 residues.

Only a few counts were recorded for this clonotype. Relative to the germline gene, one junction end is altered; a read error may explain this. The chain has TRBV7-6 and TRBJ2-1; possibly TRBD2 for D (6 bases). CDR3 length: 14 amino acids. CDR1 is SGHVS and CDR2 is FNYEAQ in the germline V gene. The CDR3 DNA reads as TGTGCCAGCAGCCTAGCCGGAGGCGGGGATGAGCAGTTCTTC. Translating gives CASSLAGGGDEQFF.

This clonotype was seen a few times. V usage is TRBV3-1 and J usage is TRBJ2-5, with 8 bases lining up with TRBD2. Germline loops: CDR1 LGHDT, CDR2 YNNKEL (reference sequence). CDR3 size: 17 residues. The J segment lost 5 bases and the V segment lost 1 base, leaving 12 bases of the junction unmatched. This CDR3 reads CASSQGIGRGAGETQYF. In nucleotides, the CDR3 is TGTGCCAGCAGCCAAGGAATTGGGCGGGGGGCTGGGGAGACCCAGTACTTC.

This clonotype was counted at least ten times. The J gene is TRBJ2-3, the V gene TRBV7-2, with D hard to call. Trimming removed 4 bases from V and 6 bases from J, with 8 bases in between. The CDR3 runs 12 residues. Germline V gene data show CDR1 as SGHTA and CDR2 as FQGNSA. CDR3 protein: CASSSNWDTQYF. DNA of the CDR3: TGTGCCAGCAGCTCAAACTGGGATACGCAGTATTTT.

The chain employs TRBV4-3 and TRBJ2-1, with 12 bases matching TRBD2. CDR1 and CDR2 (germline): LGHNA, YSLEER. CDR3 length: 16 residues. The V gene end was trimmed by 2 bases and the J gene end by 4 bases; junction bases not matched to a gene: 3. CDR3 DNA: TGCGCCAGCAGCCAAACCGGACTAGCGGGGTACAATGAGCAGTTCTTC. Translated: CASSQTGLAGYNEQFF.

The V gene is TRBV9, the J gene TRBJ1-4; 9 bases line up with TRBD1. Germline V CDR1 and CDR2: SGDLS, YYNGEE. The CDR3 runs to 14 residues. With 3 bases clipped from V and 8 bases from J, the junction kept 5 bases outside the gene matches. The CDR3 DNA reads TGTGCCAGCAGCGCGGACAGGGGACTAGAAAAACTGTTTTTT. Translated: CASSADRGLEKLFF.

The sample holds a few counts of this clonotype. The J gene is TRBJ2-7, the V gene TRBV4-1, with D perhaps given as TRBD1 or TRBD2 (7 bases each). V shed 2 bases and J shed 6 bases, with 14 bases lying between them. The CDR3 is made up of 14 amino acids. CDR1 MGHRA and CDR2 YSYEKL come from the germline V gene. CDR3 protein: CASSQFRGGGEQYF. CDR3 nucleotides: TGCGCCAGCAGCCAATTCAGGGGGGGCGGCGAGCAGTACTTC.

This clonotype was seen only a few times. The chain uses TRBV4-3 and TRBJ2-7; 8 bases align to TRBD2. The length of the CDR3 is 16 residues. Trimming took 3 bases from V and 5 from J; bases not matched to a gene: 12. Germline CDR1 is LGHNA and CDR2 is YSLEER. In DNA, the CDR3 is TGCGCCAGCAGCCAGGGCCGGGAGGGCCTGGGACACGAGCAGTACTTC. It specifies CASSQGREGLGHEQYF.

The chain recombines TRBV6-1 with TRBJ2-1, with D possibly TRBD2 on 6 matching bases. The germline V gene encodes CDR1 MNHNS and CDR2 SASEGT. V dropped 3 bases and J dropped 5 bases, with 11 bases sitting between them. The length of the CDR3 is 14 residues. The CDR3 here is CASSEIAANNEQFF. In DNA, the CDR3 is TGTGCCAGCAGTGAGATAGCGGCCAACAATGAGCAGTTCTTC.

The chain joins TRBV7-2 to TRBJ2-1, with 13 bases matching TRBD2. J gave up 4 bases and V 4 bases, and 7 bases lay outside the gene matches. The germline V gene encodes CDR1 SGHTA and CDR2 FQGNSA. The CDR3 covers 17 residues. As DNA, the CDR3 is TGTGCCAGCAGCTCAGGACTAGCGGGGGCGGGATACAATGAGCAGTTCTTC. Residues: CASSSGLAGAGYNEQFF.

This clonotype was counted at least ten times. The genes are TRBV20-1 and TRBJ1-2; no clear D. Trimming left V 6 bases short and J 3 bases short, with 14 bases between. Germline CDR1 reads DFQATT; CDR2 reads SNEGSKA (reference sequence). The CDR3 loop spans 13 amino acids. Here the CDR3 reads CSAEGTVHYGYTF. The DNA of the CDR3 is TGCAGTGCCGAGGGAACAGTGCACTATGGCTACACCTTC.

This clonotype was counted a few times. The DNA for the CDR3 is TGTGCCAGCAGTCCCAGTCCAGGGGTCTATGGCTACACCTTC. Protein sequence: CASSPSPGVYGYTF. The gene calls are TRBV6-1 and TRBJ1-2, with D tentatively TRBD1 (6 bases). The ends were cut back, 5 bases at V and 4 bases at J, with 14 bases in the middle. Germline CDR1 reads MNHNS; CDR2 reads SASEGT. CDR3 length equals 14 residues.

Many counts were recorded for this clonotype. This chain uses TRBV4-1 with TRBJ2-3; 7 bases match TRBD2. This CDR3 has 15 amino acids. Germline values: CDR1 MGHRA, CDR2 YSYEKL. The V gene end was trimmed by 4 bases and the J gene end by 5 bases; junction bases not matched to a gene: 9. The CDR3 loop reads CASSPVLRERDTQYF. The DNA of the CDR3 is TGCGCCAGCAGCCCCGTTTTGCGGGAGAGAGATACGCAGTATTTT.

The chain joins TRBV4-3 to TRBJ2-1, with TRBD2 matching 12 bases. With 4 bases clipped from V and 6 bases from J, the junction kept 10 bases outside the gene matches. The CDR3 length is 17 residues. The V gene's germline CDR1 is LGHNA and CDR2 YSLEER. The CDR3 region has the DNA TGCGCCAGCAGCCTAGGACTAGCGGGAACCTTAGGCAATGAGCAGTTCTTC. This gives the protein CASSLGLAGTLGNEQFF.

This clonotype was observed at least ten times. The chain uses TRBV6-1 and TRBJ2-7; tentative D call: TRBD1 (6 bases). This CDR3 has 15 amino acids. The germline V gene has CDR1 MNHNS and CDR2 SASEGT. The V gene lost 6 bases and the J gene lost 7 bases, with 22 bases spanning the gap. The CDR3 nucleotides are TGTGCCAGCAGGCTCAGCCGGGACACCTGGTGGGAGCAGTACTTC. Translation gives CASRLSRDTWWEQYF.

This clonotype was counted only a few times. This chain uses TRBV3-1 with TRBJ2-5, with 8 bases identical to TRBD2. This CDR3 has 16 residues. CDR1 is LGHDT and CDR2 is YNNKEL in the germline V gene (reference sequence). V was clipped by 0 bases and J by 8 bases; unmatched bases: 11. The CDR3 nucleotides are TGTGCCAGCAGCCAAGACGATCCGGGAGGGCCAGGTACCCAGTACTTC. Amino acid sequence: CASSQDDPGGPGTQYF.

The CDR3 here is CASSPEVGDYTQYF. The CDR3 DNA sequence: TGTGCCAGCAGCCCCGAAGTGGGTGATTATACGCAGTATTTT. The chain is built from TRBV11-2 and TRBJ2-3; D is unresolved. This CDR3 contains 14 residues. V was clipped by 5 bases and J by 7 bases, with 16 bases between them. Germline CDR1 SGHAT, CDR2 FQNNGV.

This clonotype was observed a handful of times. The chain uses TRBV9 and TRBJ2-7; no reliable D call. The CDR3 extends over 14 amino acids. Trimming cost V 0 bases and J 1 base, with 8 bases left between them. Germline CDR1 is SGDLS and CDR2 is YYNGEE. The CDR3 DNA sequence: TGTGCCAGCAGCGTAGAGAAGCTATCCTACGAGCAGTACTTC. This translates into CASSVEKLSYEQYF.

This clonotype was observed a handful of times. The chain combines TRBV20-1 with TRBJ2-2; tentatively, D is TRBD1 or TRBD2 (5 bases each). Germline V gene sequence: CDR1 DFQATT, CDR2 SNEGSKA (reference sequence). The CDR3 has 16 residues. Trimming removed 0 bases at V and 1 base at J, with 12 bases between. As DNA, the CDR3 is TGCAGTGCTAGAGATACGGGGCAGATGAACACCGGGGAGCTGTTTTTT. It yields the protein CSARDTGQMNTGELFF.

This clonotype was counted at least ten times. The V gene is TRBV6-2 or TRBV6-3, the J gene TRBJ2-5; no firm D call. The V end lost 0 bases, the J end lost 9 bases, and 8 bases lay between the germline ends. The CDR3 is made up of 12 amino acids. Germline V gene lookup returns CDR1 MNHEY and CDR2 SVGEGT. CDR3 DNA sequence: TGTGCCAGCAGTTACTCGAGACCGGCCCAGTACTTC. Encoded protein: CASSYSRPAQYF.

This clonotype turned up a few times. The chain couples TRBV6-5 to TRBJ2-3; D remains unclear. Trimming took 0 bases from V and 2 from J, leaving 9 bases between them. Germline V lookup: CDR1 MNHEY, CDR2 SVGAGI. The CDR3 has 15 amino acids. CDR3 sequence: CASSYSPQSTDTQYF. CDR3 sequence (DNA): TGTGCCAGCAGTTACTCGCCGCAGTCCACAGATACGCAGTATTTT.